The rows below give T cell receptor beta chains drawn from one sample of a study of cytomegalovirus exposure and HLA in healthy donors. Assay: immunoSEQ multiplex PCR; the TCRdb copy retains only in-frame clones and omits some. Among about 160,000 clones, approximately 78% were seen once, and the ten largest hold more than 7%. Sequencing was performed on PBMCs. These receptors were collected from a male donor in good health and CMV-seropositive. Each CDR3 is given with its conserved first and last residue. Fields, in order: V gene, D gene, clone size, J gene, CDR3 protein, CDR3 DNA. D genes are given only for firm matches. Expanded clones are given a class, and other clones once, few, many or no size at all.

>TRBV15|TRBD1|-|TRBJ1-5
CATSREQGANQPQHF
TGTGCCACCAGCAGAGAACAGGGGGCGAATCAGCCCCAGCATTTT
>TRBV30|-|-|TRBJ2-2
CAWSRSRRANTGELFF
TGTGCCTGGAGTCGCTCGAGGAGAGCGAACACCGGGGAGCTGTTTTTT
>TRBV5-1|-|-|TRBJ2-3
CASSLGTSTDTQYF
TGCGCCAGCAGCTTGGGTACTAGCACAGATACGCAGTATTTT
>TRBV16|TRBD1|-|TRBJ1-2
CASSQSRGQGSTF
TGTGCCAGCAGCCAATCGCGAGGACAGGGCAGCACCTTC
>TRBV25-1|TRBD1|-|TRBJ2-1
CASSDGWAGGFYNEQFF
TGTGCCAGCAGTGATGGATGGGCAGGGGGCTTCTACAATGAGCAGTTCTTC
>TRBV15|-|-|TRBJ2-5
CATSRKQGGKETQYF
TGTGCCACCAGCAGAAAACAGGGGGGGAAGGAGACCCAGTACTTC
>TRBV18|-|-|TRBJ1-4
CASSPQEGTTNEKLFF
TGTGCCAGCTCACCACAGGAGGGGACAACTAATGAAAAACTGTTTTTT
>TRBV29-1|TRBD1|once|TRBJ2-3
CSVDSDRGFTDTQYF
TGCAGCGTTGATTCTGACAGGGGTTTTACAGATACGCAGTATTTT
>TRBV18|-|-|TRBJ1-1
CASSAGNTEAFF
TGTGCCAGCTCAGCAGGGAACACTGAAGCTTTCTTT
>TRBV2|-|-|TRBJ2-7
CATTVTYEQYF
TGTGCCACGACAGTGACCTACGAGCAGTACTTC
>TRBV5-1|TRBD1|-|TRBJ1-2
CASSLAQGAAYGYTF
TGCGCCAGCAGCTTGGCCCAGGGGGCAGCCTATGGCTACACCTTC
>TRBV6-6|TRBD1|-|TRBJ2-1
CASGSKTGAMYNEQFF
TGTGCCAGCGGCTCAAAGACAGGGGCAATGTACAATGAGCAGTTCTTC
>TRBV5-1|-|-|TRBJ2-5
CASSLVRLEETQYF
TGCGCCAGCAGCTTGGTACGACTAGAAGAGACCCAGTACTTC
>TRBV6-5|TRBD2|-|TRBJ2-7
CASSSTSGSYEQYF
TGTGCCAGCAGTTCGACTAGCGGCTCCTACGAGCAGTACTTC
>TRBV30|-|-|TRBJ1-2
CAWSLRQYYGYTF
TGTGCCTGGAGCCTCCGACAGTACTATGGCTACACCTTC
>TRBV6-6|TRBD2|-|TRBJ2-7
CASRGTTYEQYF
TGTGCCAGCAGAGGGACTACCTACGAGCAGTACTTC
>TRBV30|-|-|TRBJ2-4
CAWSTGILIQYF
TGTGCCTGGAGTACTGGTATTCTCATTCAGTACTTC
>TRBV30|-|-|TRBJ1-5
CAWSERIRRISNQPQHF
TGTGCCTGGAGTGAACGTATAAGGAGGATTAGCAATCAGCCCCAGCATTTT
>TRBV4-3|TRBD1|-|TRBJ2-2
CASSQELGQVTGELFF
TGCGCCAGCAGCCAAGAGTTAGGACAGGTAACCGGGGAGCTGTTTTTT
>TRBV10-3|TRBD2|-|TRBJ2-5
CAISGFERGQETQYF
TGTGCCATCAGTGGTTTCGAGCGGGGTCAAGAGACCCAGTACTTC
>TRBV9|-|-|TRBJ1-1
CASSAGGQGRGTEAFF
TGTGCCAGCAGCGCCGGAGGTCAGGGGCGCGGCACTGAAGCTTTCTTT
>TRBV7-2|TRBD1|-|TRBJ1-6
CASITRQGLNSPLHF
TGTGCCAGCATCACCAGACAGGGCTTGAATTCACCCCTCCACTTT
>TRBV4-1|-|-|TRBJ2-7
CASSQDQTGPTRKQYF
TGCGCCAGCAGCCAAGATCAAACAGGACCTACGAGGAAGCAGTACTTC
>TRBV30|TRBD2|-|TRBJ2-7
CAWNHGGRAGEQYF
TGTGCCTGGAACCACGGCGGGAGGGCGGGCGAGCAGTACTTC
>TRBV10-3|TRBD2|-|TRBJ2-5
CAISARGGETQYF
TGTGCCATCAGTGCCCGGGGGGGGGAGACCCAGTACTTC
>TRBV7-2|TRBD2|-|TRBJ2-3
CASSSGGLRDTQYF
TGTGCCAGCAGCTCGGGGGGGCTTCGGGATACGCAGTATTTT
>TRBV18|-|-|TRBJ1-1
CASSPGPSGTGVNTEAFF
TGTGCCAGCTCACCAGGCCCTTCAGGAACCGGGGTGAACACTGAAGCTTTCTTT
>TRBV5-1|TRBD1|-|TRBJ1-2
CASSPGQGVLSGYTF
TGCGCCAGCAGCCCGGGACAGGGAGTTCTGTCCGGCTACACCTTC
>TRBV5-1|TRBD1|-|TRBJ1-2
CASSPGGTGGGYGYTF
TGCGCCAGCAGCCCTGGTGGGACAGGGGGCGGGTATGGCTACACCTTC
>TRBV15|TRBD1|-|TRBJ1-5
CATSDRAGQPQHF
TGTGCCACCTCAGACAGGGCGGGGCAGCCCCAGCATTTT
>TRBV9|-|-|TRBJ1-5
CASSVAGYSNQPQHF
TGTGCCAGCAGCGTAGCGGGTTATAGCAATCAGCCCCAGCATTTT
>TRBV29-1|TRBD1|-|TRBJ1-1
CSVRRGQGSKAFF
TGCAGCGTCCGAAGGGGACAGGGGAGTAAAGCTTTCTTT
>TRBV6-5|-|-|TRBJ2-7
CASSYSTGYEQYF
TGTGCCAGCAGTTACTCCACGGGGTACGAGCAGTACTTC
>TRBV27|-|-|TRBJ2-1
CASSSPRGAANEQFF
TGTGCCAGCAGTTCCCCCCGGGGTGCGGCCAATGAGCAGTTCTTC
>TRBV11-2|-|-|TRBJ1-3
CASFGGWGNTIYF
TGTGCCAGCTTTGGAGGGTGGGGAAACACCATATATTTT
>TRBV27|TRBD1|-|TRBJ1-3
CASRLTGANSGNTIYF
TGTGCCAGCAGGCTGACAGGGGCAAACTCTGGAAACACCATATATTTT
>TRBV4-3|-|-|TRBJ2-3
CASSQTASGEATDTQYF
TGCGCCAGCAGCCAAACCGCGTCGGGGGAGGCCACAGATACGCAGTATTTT
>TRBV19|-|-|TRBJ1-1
CAGSVGMDTEAFF
TGTGCCGGGTCCGTGGGCATGGACACTGAAGCTTTCTTT
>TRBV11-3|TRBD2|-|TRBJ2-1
CASSSSGTSVNEQFF
TGTGCCAGCAGCTCTTCCGGGACTAGCGTCAATGAGCAGTTCTTC
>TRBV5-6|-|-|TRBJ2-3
CASRPGGASTDTQYF
TGTGCCAGCAGGCCCGGCGGGGCGAGCACAGATACGCAGTATTTT
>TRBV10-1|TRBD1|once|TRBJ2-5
CASSGGTGAQETQYF
TGCGCCAGCAGTGGGGGGACAGGGGCACAAGAGACCCAGTACTTC
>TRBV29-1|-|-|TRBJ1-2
CSVEETGGVGYTF
TGCAGCGTTGAGGAGACTGGAGGGGTTGGCTACACCTTC
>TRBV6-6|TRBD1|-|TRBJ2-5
CASSYGTGGETQYF
TGTGCCAGCAGTTACGGGACAGGGGGCGAGACCCAGTACTTC
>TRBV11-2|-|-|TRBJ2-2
CASSLKGGVDTGELFF
TGTGCCAGCAGCTTGAAGGGGGGGGTTGACACCGGGGAGCTGTTTTTT
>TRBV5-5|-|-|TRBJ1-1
CASTWDTARRTEAFF
TGTGCCAGCACCTGGGACACTGCCCGTAGGACTGAAGCTTTCTTT
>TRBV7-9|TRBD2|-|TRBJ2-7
CASSFPGGSEQYF
TGTGCCAGCAGCTTTCCGGGGGGATCCGAGCAGTACTTC
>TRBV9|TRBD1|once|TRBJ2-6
CASSVGVTGPSGANVLTF
TGTGCCAGCAGCGTAGGGGTGACAGGGCCGTCTGGGGCCAACGTCCTGACTTTC